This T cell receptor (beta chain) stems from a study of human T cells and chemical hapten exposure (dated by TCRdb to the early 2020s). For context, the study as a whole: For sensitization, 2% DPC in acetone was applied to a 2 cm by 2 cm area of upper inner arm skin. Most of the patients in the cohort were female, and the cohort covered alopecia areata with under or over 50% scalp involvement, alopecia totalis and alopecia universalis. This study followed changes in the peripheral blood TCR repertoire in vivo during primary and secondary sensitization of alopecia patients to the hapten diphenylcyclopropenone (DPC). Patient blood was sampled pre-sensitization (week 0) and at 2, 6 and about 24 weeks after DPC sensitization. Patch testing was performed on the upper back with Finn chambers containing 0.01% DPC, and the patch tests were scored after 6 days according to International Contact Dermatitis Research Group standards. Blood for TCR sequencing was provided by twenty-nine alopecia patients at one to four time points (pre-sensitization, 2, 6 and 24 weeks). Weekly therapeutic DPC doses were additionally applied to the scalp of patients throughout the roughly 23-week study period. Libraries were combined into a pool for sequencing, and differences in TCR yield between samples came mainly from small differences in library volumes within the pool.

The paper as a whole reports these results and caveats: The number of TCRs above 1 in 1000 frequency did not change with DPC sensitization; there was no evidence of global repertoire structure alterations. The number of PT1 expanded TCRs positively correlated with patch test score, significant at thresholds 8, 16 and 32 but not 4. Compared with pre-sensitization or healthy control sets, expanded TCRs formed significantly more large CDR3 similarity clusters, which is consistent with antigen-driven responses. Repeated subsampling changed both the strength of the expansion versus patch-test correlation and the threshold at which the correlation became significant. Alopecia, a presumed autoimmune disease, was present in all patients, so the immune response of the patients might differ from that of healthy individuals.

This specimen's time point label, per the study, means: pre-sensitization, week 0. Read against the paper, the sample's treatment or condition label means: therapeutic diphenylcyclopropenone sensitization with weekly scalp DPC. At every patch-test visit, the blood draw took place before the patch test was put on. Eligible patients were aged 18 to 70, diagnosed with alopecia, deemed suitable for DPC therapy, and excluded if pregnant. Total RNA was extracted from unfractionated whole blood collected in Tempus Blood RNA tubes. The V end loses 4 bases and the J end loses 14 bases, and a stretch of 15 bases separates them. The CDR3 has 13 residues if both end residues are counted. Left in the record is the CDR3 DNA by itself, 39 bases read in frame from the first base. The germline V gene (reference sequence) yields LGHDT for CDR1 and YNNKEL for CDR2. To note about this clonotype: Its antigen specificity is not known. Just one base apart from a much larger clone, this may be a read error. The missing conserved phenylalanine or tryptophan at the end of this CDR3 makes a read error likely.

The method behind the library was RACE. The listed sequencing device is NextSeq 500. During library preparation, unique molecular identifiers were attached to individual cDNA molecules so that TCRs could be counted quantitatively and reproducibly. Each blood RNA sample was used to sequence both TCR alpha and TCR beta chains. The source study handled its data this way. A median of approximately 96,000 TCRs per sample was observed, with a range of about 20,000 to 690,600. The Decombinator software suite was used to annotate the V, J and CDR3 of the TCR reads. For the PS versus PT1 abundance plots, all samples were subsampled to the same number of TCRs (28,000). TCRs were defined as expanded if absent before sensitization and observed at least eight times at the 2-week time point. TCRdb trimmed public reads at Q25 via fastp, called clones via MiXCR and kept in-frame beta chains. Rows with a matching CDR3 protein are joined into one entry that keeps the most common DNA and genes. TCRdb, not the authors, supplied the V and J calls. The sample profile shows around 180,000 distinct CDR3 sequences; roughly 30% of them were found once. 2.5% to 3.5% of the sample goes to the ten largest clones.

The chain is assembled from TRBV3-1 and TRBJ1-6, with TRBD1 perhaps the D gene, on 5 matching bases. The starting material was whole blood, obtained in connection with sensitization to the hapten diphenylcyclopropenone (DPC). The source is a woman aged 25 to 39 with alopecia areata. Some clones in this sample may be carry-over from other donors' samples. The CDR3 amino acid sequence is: CASSRDWRSALHI. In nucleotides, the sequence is TGTGCCAGCAGCCGGGACTGGCGTTCGGCCCTCCACATT.